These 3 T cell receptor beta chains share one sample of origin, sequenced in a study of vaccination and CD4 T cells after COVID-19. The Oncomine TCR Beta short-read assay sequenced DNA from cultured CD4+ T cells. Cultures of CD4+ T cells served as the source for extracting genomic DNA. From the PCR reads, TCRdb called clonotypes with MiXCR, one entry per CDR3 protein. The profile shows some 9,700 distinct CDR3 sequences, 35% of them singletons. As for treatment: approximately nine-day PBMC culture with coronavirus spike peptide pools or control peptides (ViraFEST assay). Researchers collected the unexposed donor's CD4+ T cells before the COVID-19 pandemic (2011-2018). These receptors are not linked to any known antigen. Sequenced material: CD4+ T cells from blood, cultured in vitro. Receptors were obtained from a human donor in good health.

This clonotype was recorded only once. The CDR3 nucleotides read TGCGCCAGCAGTCAAAGTAGGGGCACACCTACCTACGAGCAGTACTTC. This codes for CASSQSRGTPTYEQYF. The rearrangement links TRBV23-1 to TRBJ2-7, with TRBD1 as a possible D gene (5 bases). TRBV23-1 carries the ORF label, with uncertain function. This CDR3 has 16 residues. V lost 2 bases and J lost 2, with 16 bases in between.

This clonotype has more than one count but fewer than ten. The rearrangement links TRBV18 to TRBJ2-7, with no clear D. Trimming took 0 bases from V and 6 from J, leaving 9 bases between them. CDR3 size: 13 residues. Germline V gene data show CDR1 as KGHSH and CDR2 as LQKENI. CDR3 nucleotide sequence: TGTGCCAGCTCACCACCCCACGAGCGCGAGCAGTACTTC. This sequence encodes CASSPPHEREQYF.

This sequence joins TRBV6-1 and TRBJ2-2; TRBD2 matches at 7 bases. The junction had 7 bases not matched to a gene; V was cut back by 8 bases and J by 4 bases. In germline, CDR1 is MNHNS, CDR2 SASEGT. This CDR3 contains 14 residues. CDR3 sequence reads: CASGRGGGTGELFF. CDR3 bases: TGTGCCAGCGGCCGGGGCGGGGGCACCGGGGAGCTGTTTTTT.